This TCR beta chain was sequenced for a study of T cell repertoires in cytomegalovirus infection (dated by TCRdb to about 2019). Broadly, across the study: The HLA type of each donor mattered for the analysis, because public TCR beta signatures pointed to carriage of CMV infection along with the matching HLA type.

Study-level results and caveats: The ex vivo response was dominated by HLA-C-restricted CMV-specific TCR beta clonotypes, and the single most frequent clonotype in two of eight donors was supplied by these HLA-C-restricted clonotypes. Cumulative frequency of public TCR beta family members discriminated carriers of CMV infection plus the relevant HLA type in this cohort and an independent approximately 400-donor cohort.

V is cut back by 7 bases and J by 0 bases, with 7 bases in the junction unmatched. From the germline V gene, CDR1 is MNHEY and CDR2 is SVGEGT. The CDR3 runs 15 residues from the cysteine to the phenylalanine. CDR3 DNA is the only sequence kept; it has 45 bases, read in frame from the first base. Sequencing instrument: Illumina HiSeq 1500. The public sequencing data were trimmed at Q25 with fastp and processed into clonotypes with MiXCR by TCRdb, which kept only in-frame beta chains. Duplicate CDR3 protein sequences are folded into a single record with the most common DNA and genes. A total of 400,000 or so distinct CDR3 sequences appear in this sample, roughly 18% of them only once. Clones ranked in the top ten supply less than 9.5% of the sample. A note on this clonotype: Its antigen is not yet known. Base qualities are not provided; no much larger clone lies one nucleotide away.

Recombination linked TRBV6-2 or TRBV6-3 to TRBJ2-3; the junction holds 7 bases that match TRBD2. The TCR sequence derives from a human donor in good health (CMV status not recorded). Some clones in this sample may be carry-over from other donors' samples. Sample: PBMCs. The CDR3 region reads CASTRRGRSTDTQYF. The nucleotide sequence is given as TGTGCCAGCACCAGACGCGGGAGAAGCACAGATACGCAGTATTTT.